This T cell receptor beta chain appears in the sequencing data of a study of shared clonotypes between healthy human individuals. Method: immunoSEQ multiplex PCR; TCRdb's copy keeps in-frame clones and lacks some. This table has more than 500,000 clones, roughly 96% appearing once. In the naive CD8 group, cells lacked CD45RO and were positively selected for CCR7, so terminally differentiated effector memory CD45RA+ cells were left out. All donors qualified as healthy HIV-negative adults and had experienced no recent acute infections or vaccinations. Concerning this clone itself: Its cognate antigen is unknown. This same CDR3 is encoded by further DNA sequences in the sample.

The germline gives CDR1 MNHNS, CDR2 SASEGT. Unmatched junction bases numbered 2, after V lost 3 bases and J lost 1 base. The CDR3 length is 14 residues. General study points: Clonotype sharing among the donors was expected to vary with sequencing depth. What rarefaction showed was incomplete sorted-subset sequencing despite large depth. Non-shared clonotypes showed lower generation probabilities than clonotypes common to all four donors.

Input material: naive CD8+ T cells sorted from blood. This chain connects TRBV6-1 to TRBJ2-7; 8 nucleotides match TRBD2. The clonotype was recovered from a woman in her twenties or thirties in good health. The CDR3 loop reads CASSEAGGSYEQYF. The DNA of the CDR3 is TGTGCCAGCAGTGAGGCGGGAGGTTCCTACGAGCAGTACTTC.